The entry below describes one T cell receptor beta chain. In germline, CDR1 is SGHRS, CDR2 YFSETQ. CDR3 length: 12 amino acids. V lost 4 bases to trimming and J lost 4 bases, with 8 bases between them. This specimen comes from a study of blood T cell repertoires in COVID-19. Looking at the study overall: Acute and convalescent COVID-19 specimens originated in the United States, Italy and Spain.

Clones were read by immunoSEQ multiplex PCR, and TCRdb kept only the in-frame ones, dropping some. Of under 100,000 clones in the sample, more than 65% were seen once. The sequencing sample was made of peripheral blood. The chain employs TRBV5-1 and TRBJ1-2; a weak D match, TRBD1 (5 bases). The sequence was obtained from an elderly woman with active or convalescent COVID-19. The CDR3 sequence: CASSQDTYGYTF. Here the CDR3 DNA reads TGCGCCAGCAGCCAGGACACCTATGGCTACACCTTC.